This T cell receptor beta chain originates from a study of regulatory T cells in long-lasting Graves disease. Study-wide results and caveats: Preferential use of TRBV28, TRBJ1-2 and TRBJ2-5 was seen in persistent disease. The work looked only at peripheral blood and did not look at thyroid tissue.

This clonotype has a count of ten or more. Its antigen remains unidentified. CDR3 length: 17 amino acids. V was pared by 1 base and J by 2 bases, with 16 bases between. CDR1 SGHRS and CDR2 YFSETQ come from the germline V gene. The authors built TCR beta libraries using iRepertoire HTBI primers and Arm-PCR of CDR3 regions. TCRdb itself ran the multiplex PCR reads through MiXCR, one entry per CDR3 protein. The sample has about 400,000 distinct CDR3 sequences; 15% to 20% are singletons. Time point defined: newly diagnosed GD, antithyroid drugs for less than 3 months. PBMC-extracted RNA yielded the TCR library. These data also formed part of another study, on T cells in Graves' hyperthyroidism and ophthalmopathy.

This clonotype was obtained from a woman under 30 with Graves disease. Sequencing used peripheral blood mononuclear cells (PBMCs), obtained at new diagnosis, from a patient treated with antithyroid drugs. The chain couples TRBV5-1 to TRBJ2-1; maybe TRBD2 (5 bases). The CDR3 loop reads CASSLSFGERAYNEQFF. CDR3 bases: TGCGCCAGCAGCTTGTCATTTGGGGAGAGGGCCTACAATGAGCAGTTCTTC.